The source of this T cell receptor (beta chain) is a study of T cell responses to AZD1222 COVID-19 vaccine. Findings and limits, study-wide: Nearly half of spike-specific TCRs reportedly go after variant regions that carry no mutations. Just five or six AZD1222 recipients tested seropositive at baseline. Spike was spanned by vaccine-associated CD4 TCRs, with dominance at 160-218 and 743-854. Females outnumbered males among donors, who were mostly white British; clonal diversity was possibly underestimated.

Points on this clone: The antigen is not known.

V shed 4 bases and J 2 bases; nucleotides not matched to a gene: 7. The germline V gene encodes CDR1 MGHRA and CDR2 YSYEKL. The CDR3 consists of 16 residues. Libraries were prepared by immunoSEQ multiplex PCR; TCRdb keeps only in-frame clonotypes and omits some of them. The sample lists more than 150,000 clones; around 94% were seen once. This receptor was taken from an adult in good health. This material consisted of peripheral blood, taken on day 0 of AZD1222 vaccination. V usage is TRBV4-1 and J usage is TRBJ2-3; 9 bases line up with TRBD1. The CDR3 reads CASSPRTGDVTDTQYF. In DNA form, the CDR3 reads TGCGCCAGCAGCCCCCGGACAGGGGACGTCACAGATACGCAGTATTTT.